The 20 T cell receptor beta chains below were found in one sample sequenced in a study of OX40 agonist ivuxolimab in advanced cancers. The table came from immunoSEQ multiplex PCR; TCRdb's copy has only in-frame clones and leaves some out. The data show approximately 70,000 clones, about 80% seen once. This sample comprised CD4+ or CD8+ T cells sorted from blood, obtained in a trial of the OX40 agonist ivuxolimab. The origin of the receptors is an adult with an advanced solid tumor such as melanoma, head and neck, liver or kidney cancer.

This sequence joins TRBV11-2 and TRBJ1-2; D is uncertain. The germline V gene has CDR1 SGHAT and CDR2 FQNNGV. V was cut by 8 bases and J by 0 bases, with 13 bases left in between. This CDR3 contains 14 residues. Here the CDR3 reads CASGLQPSNYGYTF. Here the CDR3 DNA reads TGTGCCAGCGGTCTCCAGCCTTCTAACTATGGCTACACCTTC.

J is TRBJ2-2 and V is TRBV11-2, with TRBD1 matching over 7 bases. Germline values: CDR1 SGHAT, CDR2 FQNNGV. Unmatched junction bases numbered 13, after V lost 3 bases and J lost 6 bases. The CDR3 covers 17 residues. The CDR3 loop reads CASSFRGYRQGSGELFF. CDR3 sequence (DNA): TGTGCCAGCAGCTTCAGAGGATACCGACAGGGCTCCGGGGAGCTGTTTTTT.

The V and J genes are TRBV11-1 and TRBJ2-7; D is possibly TRBD1 (6 bases). CDR1 and CDR2 (germline): SGHAT, FQDESV (reference sequence). CDR3 length equals 16 residues. V was pared by 1 base and J by 3 bases, with 16 bases between. The CDR3 DNA reads TGTGCCAGCAGCTTAGGAGGGGGTAAGCCCTACTACGAGCAGTACTTC. This gives the protein CASSLGGGKPYYEQYF.

The chain is built from TRBV29-1 and TRBJ2-3, with 11 bases matching TRBD1. V trimming: 6 bases; J trimming: 4 bases; junction bases outside the gene matches: 6. This CDR3 has 14 amino acids. Germline CDR1 reads SQVTM; CDR2 reads ANQGSEA. The CDR3 protein is CSVTPGQGADTQYF. The CDR3 DNA reads TGCAGCGTGACACCGGGACAGGGGGCAGATACGCAGTATTTT.

This chain uses TRBV13 with TRBJ1-1; D perhaps matches TRBD1 (5 bases). V was clipped by 4 bases and J by 3 bases, with 18 bases between them. There are 16 residues in the CDR3. Per the germline V gene, CDR1 is PRHDT and CDR2 is FYEKMQ (reference sequence). The CDR3 DNA is TGTGCCAGCAGCTCTAGGGGTGACCCACGGGACACTGAAGCTTTCTTT. Encoded protein: CASSSRGDPRDTEAFF.

V and J are TRBV28 and TRBJ2-7; D is unresolved. The germline gives CDR1 MDHEN, CDR2 SYDVKM. The CDR3 is made up of 13 amino acids. The V end lost 3 bases, the J end lost 1 base, and 7 bases lay between the germline ends. CDR3 in amino acids: CASSFVTSYEQYF. CDR3 nucleotides: TGTGCCAGCAGTTTTGTCACTTCCTACGAGCAGTACTTC.

The J gene is TRBJ1-5, the V gene TRBV6-1; TRBD1 matches at 8 bases. Trimming took 3 bases from V and 4 from J; bases not matched to a gene: 5. CDR3 length: 15 amino acids. Germline V gene sequence: CDR1 MNHNS, CDR2 SASEGT. CDR3: CASSEWTGINQPQHF. DNA of the CDR3: TGTGCCAGCAGTGAGTGGACAGGGATAAATCAGCCCCAGCATTTT.

The chain uses TRBV30 and TRBJ2-3; D possibly corresponds to TRBD1 (6 bases). The CDR3 length is 15 residues. Germline lookup yields CDR1 GTSNPN and CDR2 SVGIG (reference sequence). Trimming pared 0 bases from V and 3 bases from J, leaving 13 bases between. The CDR3 nucleotides are TGTGCCTGGAGTGTAGGACAGCTACAGACAGATACGCAGTATTTT. Protein sequence: CAWSVGQLQTDTQYF.

The V call is TRBV10-1, the J call TRBJ1-1; the match to TRBD1 covers 8 bases. Germline V gene data show CDR1 as WNHNN and CDR2 as SYGVQD (reference sequence). J gave up 10 bases and V 8 bases, and 6 bases lay outside the gene matches. There are 11 residues in the CDR3. CDR3 DNA: TGCGCCAGCCGACTAGACAGGGGAGCTTTCTTT. This translates into CASRLDRGAFF.

This clone was counted only a few times. This sequence joins TRBV7-8 and TRBJ1-4, with D possibly being TRBD1 (6 bases). Trimming pared 0 bases from V and 4 bases from J, leaving 12 bases between. From germline, CDR1 is SGHVS and CDR2 FQNEAQ. This CDR3 region has 16 residues. The CDR3 reads CASSLAGGTSNEKLFF. The CDR3 bases are TGTGCCAGCAGCTTAGCGGGGGGGACAAGTAATGAAAAACTGTTTTTT.

The CDR3 DNA reads TGTGCCAGCAGTAAAGGGACAGGGCCCTACGAGCAGTACTTC. Protein product: CASSKGTGPYEQYF. The V call is TRBV25-1, the J call TRBJ2-7; 9 bases match TRBD1. Germline-derived CDR1 and CDR2 are MGHDK and SYGVNS. This CDR3 has 14 amino acids. The ends lost 5 bases at V and 2 bases at J; junction bases unmatched: 4.

The chain joins TRBV2 to TRBJ2-5; tentatively, D is TRBD1 or TRBD2 (5 bases each). This CDR3 comprises 13 residues. Between the trimmed V and J ends, which lost 6 bases and 5 bases, there was a span of 13 bases. CDR1 is SNHLY and CDR2 is FYNNEI in the germline V gene. The CDR3 protein is CASRGSEGETQYF. Written as DNA, the CDR3 is TGTGCCAGCAGGGGGTCTGAGGGGGAGACCCAGTACTTC.

V is TRBV6-4 and J is TRBJ1-1; possible D gene TRBD1, 5 bases. The CDR3 loop spans 13 amino acids. Deletions cut 6 bases from V and 3 bases from J, with 11 bases between. The germline CDR1 and CDR2 sequences are MRHNA and SNTAGT. The CDR3 is CASREGPDTEAFF. DNA for the CDR3: TGTGCCAGCAGAGAGGGGCCTGACACTGAAGCTTTCTTT.

The V and J genes are TRBV5-1 and TRBJ1-2; the D is unclear. Trimming left V 0 bases short and J 5 bases short, with 17 bases between. The length of the CDR3 is 16 residues. Germline V gene lookup returns CDR1 SGHRS and CDR2 YFSETQ. CDR3 nucleotide sequence: TGCGCCAGCAGCTTGGAAGTCCCCGAAACGAGGTATGGCTACACCTTC. It is translated as CASSLEVPETRYGYTF.

The rearrangement links TRBV6-6 to TRBJ1-2, with D perhaps TRBD1 (6 bases). The CDR3 covers 13 residues. Looked up from germline, CDR1 is MNHNY and CDR2 is SVGAGI (reference sequence). V was cut by 6 bases and J by 5 bases, with 13 bases left in between. The DNA of the CDR3 is TGTGCCAGCAGCAGCGGACAGAGTTATGGCTACACCTTC. It translates to CASSSGQSYGYTF.

This chain uses TRBV19 with TRBJ1-6; unclear D gene. Germline values: CDR1 LNHDA, CDR2 SQIVND (reference sequence). This CDR3 spans 16 amino acids. V gave up 3 bases and J gave up 7 bases, with 16 bases separating them. This CDR3 is CASSMVRGQINSPLHF. CDR3 DNA sequence: TGTGCCAGTAGTATGGTTCGAGGGCAGATAAATTCACCCCTCCACTTT.

The chain combines TRBV7-8 with TRBJ2-7; D may be TRBD1 (5 bases). Germline V lookup: CDR1 SGHVS, CDR2 FQNEAQ. This CDR3 spans 17 amino acids. V was clipped by 1 base and J by 3 bases, with 19 bases between them. CDR3 residues: CASSLGLVRELSYEQYF. CDR3 nucleotide sequence: TGTGCCAGCAGCTTAGGTCTCGTCAGGGAACTTAGCTACGAGCAGTACTTC.

This rearrangement joins TRBV7-9 to TRBJ2-5; D is perhaps TRBD1 (6 bases). V lost 5 bases to trimming and J lost 3 bases, with 10 bases between them. Germline-derived CDR1 and CDR2 are SEHNR and FQNEAQ (reference sequence). The CDR3 is made up of 13 amino acids. The CDR3: CASSPGQKETQYF. CDR3 coding DNA: TGTGCCAGCAGCCCTGGACAGAAAGAGACCCAGTACTTC. Based on the CDR3 plus reference TRBV7-9 and TRBJ2-5, the full variable domain is DTGVSQNPRHKITKRGQNVTFRCDPISEHNRLYWYRQTLGQGPEFLTYFQNEAQLEKSRLLSDRFSAERPKGSFSTLEIQRTEQGDSAMYLCASSPGQKETQYFGPGTRLLVL.

This chain uses TRBV27 with TRBJ2-3, with D tentatively TRBD1 or TRBD2 (6 bases each). CDR3 length: 15 amino acids. The V and J ends lost 0 bases and 2 bases respectively, with 9 bases between them. Germline V CDR1 and CDR2: MNHEY, SMNVEV (reference sequence). For the CDR3, the DNA is TGTGCCAGCAGTTTATCGACGGGGGCCACAGATACGCAGTATTTT. As protein: CASSLSTGATDTQYF.

J is TRBJ1-2 and V is TRBV6-5; TRBD1 matches at 7 bases. The CDR3 totals 13 residues. Losses at the gene ends were 6 bases for V and 4 bases for J; bases not matched to a gene: 5. Germline CDR1 reads MNHEY; CDR2 reads SVGAGI. The CDR3 here is CASSGGQSYGYTF. CDR3 nucleotide sequence: TGTGCCAGCAGCGGGGGACAGTCCTATGGCTACACCTTC.